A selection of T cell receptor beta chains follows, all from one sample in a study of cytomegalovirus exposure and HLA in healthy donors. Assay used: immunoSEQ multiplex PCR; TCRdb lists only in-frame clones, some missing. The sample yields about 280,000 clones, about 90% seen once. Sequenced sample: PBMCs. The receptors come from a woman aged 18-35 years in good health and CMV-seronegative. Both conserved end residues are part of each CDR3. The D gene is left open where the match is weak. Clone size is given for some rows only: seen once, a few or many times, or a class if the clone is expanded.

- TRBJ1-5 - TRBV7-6 CASSPSQGNSQPQHF TGTGCCAGCAGCCCTTCCCAGGGTAACAGTCAGCCCCAGCATTTT
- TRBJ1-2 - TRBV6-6 CASSYSVTGRGYGYTF TGTGCCAGCAGTTACTCGGTAACAGGCAGGGGCTATGGCTACACCTTC
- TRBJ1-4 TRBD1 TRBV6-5 CASRRARDRGEKLFF TGTGCCAGCAGAAGGGCCCGGGACAGGGGTGAAAAACTGTTTTTT
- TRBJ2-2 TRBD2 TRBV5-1 CASSFSGGPPGELFF TGCGCCAGCAGTTTTAGCGGGGGGCCTCCCGGGGAGCTGTTTTTT
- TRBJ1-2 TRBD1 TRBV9 CASSAWDSSAYGYTF TGTGCCAGCAGCGCCTGGGACAGCTCTGCCTATGGCTACACCTTC
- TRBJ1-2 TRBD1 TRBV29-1 CSVGQGSNYGYTF TGCAGCGTTGGACAGGGCAGTAACTATGGCTACACCTTC
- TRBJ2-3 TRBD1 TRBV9 CASSVTGTTDTQYF TGTGCCAGCAGCGTGACAGGGACCACAGATACGCAGTATTTT
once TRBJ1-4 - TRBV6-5 CASRMTLSNEKLFF TGTGCCAGCAGGATGACATTGAGCAATGAAAAACTGTTTTTT
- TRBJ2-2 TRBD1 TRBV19 CASSGPGQGRGELFF TGTGCCAGTAGTGGGCCGGGACAGGGGAGGGGGGAGCTGTTTTTT
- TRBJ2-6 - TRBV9 CASSVGRTQPSGANVLTF TGTGCCAGCAGCGTAGGAAGGACACAACCCTCTGGGGCCAACGTCCTGACTTTC
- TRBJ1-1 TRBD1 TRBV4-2 CASSPRTGRTEAFF TGTGCCAGCAGCCCCCGGACAGGTAGGACTGAAGCTTTCTTT
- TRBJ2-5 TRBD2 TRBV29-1 CSVRRWRGEGETQYF TGCAGCGTAAGACGCTGGCGGGGGGAGGGAGAGACCCAGTACTTC
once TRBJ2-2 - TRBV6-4 CASPPGRGANTGELFF TGTGCCAGCCCCCCAGGGCGCGGGGCGAACACCGGGGAGCTGTTTTTT
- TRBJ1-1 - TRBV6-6 CASRGGTEAFF TGTGCCAGCAGAGGAGGCACTGAAGCTTTCTTT
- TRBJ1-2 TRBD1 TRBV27 CASSPGTGGYNGYTF TGTGCCAGCAGTCCAGGGACAGGGGGGTATAATGGCTACACCTTC
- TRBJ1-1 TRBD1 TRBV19 CAIRDRNPTGNTEAFF TGTGCTATACGGGACAGAAACCCGACGGGGAACACTGAAGCTTTCTTT
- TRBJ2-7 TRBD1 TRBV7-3 CASSLNRGTSYEQYF TGTGCCAGCAGCTTAAACAGGGGGACCTCCTACGAGCAGTACTTC
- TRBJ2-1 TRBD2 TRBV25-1 CASTMTSGVYNEQFF TGTGCCAGCACCATGACTAGCGGGGTATACAATGAGCAGTTCTTC
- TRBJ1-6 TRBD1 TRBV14 CASRDGQASYNSPLHF TGTGCCAGCCGCGATGGACAGGCGTCCTATAATTCACCCCTCCACTTT
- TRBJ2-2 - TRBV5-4 CASSLNPDGLAGNTGELFF TGTGCCAGCAGCTTGAACCCCGATGGGCTAGCTGGGAACACCGGGGAGCTGTTTTTT
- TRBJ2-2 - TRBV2 CASSEPSAAGELFF TGTGCCAGCAGTGAACCCTCTGCGGCCGGGGAGCTGTTTTTT
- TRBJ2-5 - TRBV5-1 CASSLRGGQETQYF TGCGCCAGCAGCTTGCGAGGGGGACAAGAGACCCAGTACTTC
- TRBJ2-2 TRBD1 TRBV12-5 CASGFLTGGTGELFF TGTGCTAGTGGTTTTTTGACAGGGGGAACCGGGGAGCTGTTTTTT
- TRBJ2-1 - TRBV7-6 CASSSLERYEQFF TGTGCCAGCAGCTCCCTAGAGAGGTATGAGCAGTTCTTC
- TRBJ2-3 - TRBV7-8 CASSTPRGQYF TGTGCCAGCAGCACCCCAAGGGGGCAGTATTTT
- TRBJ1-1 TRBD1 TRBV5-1 CASSPLIQGARTEAFF TGCGCCAGCAGTCCCCTTATTCAGGGGGCTAGAACTGAAGCTTTCTTT
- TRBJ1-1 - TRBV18 CASSPQGVWDTEAFF TGTGCCAGCTCACCACAGGGGGTTTGGGACACTGAAGCTTTCTTT
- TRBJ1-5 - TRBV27 CASSLGGTGNQPQHF TGTGCCAGCAGTTTAGGGGGGACGGGCAATCAGCCCCAGCATTTT
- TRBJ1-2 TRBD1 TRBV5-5 CASSLHLMTGTNYGYTF TGTGCCAGCAGCTTGCACCTTATGACAGGGACTAACTATGGCTACACCTTC
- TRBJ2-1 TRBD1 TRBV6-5 CASRGGQGRNEQFF TGTGCCAGCAGGGGGGGACAGGGAAGAAATGAGCAGTTCTTC
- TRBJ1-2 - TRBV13 CASSLVAGGGPYTF TGTGCCAGCAGCTTAGTAGCGGGGGGGGGACCTTACACCTTC
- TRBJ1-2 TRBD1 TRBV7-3 CASSEGQGYGYTF TGTGCCAGCAGCGAAGGACAGGGCTATGGCTACACCTTC
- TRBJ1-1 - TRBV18 CASSPLYGNTEAFF TGTGCCAGCTCACCATTATACGGGAACACTGAAGCTTTCTTT
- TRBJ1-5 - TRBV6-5 CASSTGGYSNQPQHF TGTGCCAGCTCAACGGGGGGCTATAGCAATCAGCCCCAGCATTTT
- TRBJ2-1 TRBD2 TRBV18 CASSPLRAGIDSGYNEQFF TGTGCCAGCTCACCACTTCGAGCGGGGATCGATTCCGGATACAATGAGCAGTTCTTC
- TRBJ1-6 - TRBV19 CASSPQGDSPLHF TGTGCCAGTAGTCCTCAGGGTGATTCACCCCTCCACTTT
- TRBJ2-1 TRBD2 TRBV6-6 CASRLLAGGEQFF TGTGCCAGCAGATTACTAGCGGGGGGGGAGCAGTTCTTC
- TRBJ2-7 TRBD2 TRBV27 CASSVSGTSFIQSYEQYF TGTGCCAGCAGTGTTTCCGGGACTAGCTTTATTCAGTCCTACGAGCAGTACTTC